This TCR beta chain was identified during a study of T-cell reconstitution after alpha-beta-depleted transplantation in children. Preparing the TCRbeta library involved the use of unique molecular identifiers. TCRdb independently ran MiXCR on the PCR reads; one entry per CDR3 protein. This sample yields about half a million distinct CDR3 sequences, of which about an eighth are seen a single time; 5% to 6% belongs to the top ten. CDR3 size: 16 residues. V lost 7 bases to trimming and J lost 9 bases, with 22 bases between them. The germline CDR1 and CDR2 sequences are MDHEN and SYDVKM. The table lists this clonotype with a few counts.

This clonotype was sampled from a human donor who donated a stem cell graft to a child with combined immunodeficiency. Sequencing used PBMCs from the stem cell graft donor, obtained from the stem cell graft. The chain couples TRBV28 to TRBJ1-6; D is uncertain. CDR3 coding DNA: TGTGCCAGCACCCTCTCCCCATCCGGTTTGGTTTCACCCCTCCACTTT. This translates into CASTLSPSGLVSPLHF.